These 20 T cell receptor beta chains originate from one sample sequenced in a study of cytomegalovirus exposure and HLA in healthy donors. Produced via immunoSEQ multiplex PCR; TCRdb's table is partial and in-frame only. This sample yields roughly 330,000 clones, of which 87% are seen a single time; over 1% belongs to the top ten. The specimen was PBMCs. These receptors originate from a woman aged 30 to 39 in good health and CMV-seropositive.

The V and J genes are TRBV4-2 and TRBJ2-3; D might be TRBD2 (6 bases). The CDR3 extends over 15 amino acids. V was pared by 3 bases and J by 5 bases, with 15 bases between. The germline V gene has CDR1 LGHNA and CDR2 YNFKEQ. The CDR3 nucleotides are TGTGCCAGCAGCCACGGGTTGGGGGGTGAAGATACGCAGTATTTT. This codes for CASSHGLGGEDTQYF.

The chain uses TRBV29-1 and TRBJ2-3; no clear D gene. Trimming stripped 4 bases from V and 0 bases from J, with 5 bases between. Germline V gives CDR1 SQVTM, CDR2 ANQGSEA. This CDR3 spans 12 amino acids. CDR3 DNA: TGCAGCGTTGTACCGAGCACAGATACGCAGTATTTT. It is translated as CSVVPSTDTQYF.

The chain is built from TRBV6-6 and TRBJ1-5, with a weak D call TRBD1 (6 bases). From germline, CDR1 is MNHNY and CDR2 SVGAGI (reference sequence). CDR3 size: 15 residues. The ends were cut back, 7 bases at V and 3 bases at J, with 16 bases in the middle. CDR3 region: CASTNNGQPNQPQHF. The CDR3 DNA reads TGTGCCAGCACCAACAATGGACAGCCCAATCAGCCCCAGCATTTT.

CDR3 amino acids: CASSILLTSGSSGANVLTF. CDR3 sequence (DNA): TGTGCCAGCAGCATCCTCCTTACTAGCGGGAGCTCTGGGGCCAACGTCCTGACTTTC. The rearrangement links TRBV5-5 to TRBJ2-6; 11 nucleotides match TRBD2. J was trimmed by 0 bases and V by 4 bases; bases with no gene match: 9. The germline V gene has CDR1 SGHKS and CDR2 YYEKEE (reference sequence). The CDR3 loop spans 19 amino acids.

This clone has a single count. The CDR3 here is CASSFKDRVIEQYF. The CDR3 coding sequence is TGTGCCAGCAGCTTCAAGGACAGGGTGATCGAGCAGTACTTC. This rearrangement joins TRBV5-6 to TRBJ2-7; the match to TRBD1 covers 8 bases. The CDR3 loop spans 14 amino acids. Unmatched junction bases numbered 7, after V lost 2 bases and J lost 6 bases. The germline V gene encodes CDR1 SGHDT and CDR2 YYEEEE.

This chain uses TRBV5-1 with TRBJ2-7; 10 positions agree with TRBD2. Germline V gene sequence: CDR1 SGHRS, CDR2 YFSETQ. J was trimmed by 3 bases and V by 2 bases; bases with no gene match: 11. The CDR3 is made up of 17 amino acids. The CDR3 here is CASSLDPLAGVRYEQYF. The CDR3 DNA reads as TGCGCCAGCAGCTTAGACCCCCTAGCGGGGGTGCGCTACGAGCAGTACTTC.

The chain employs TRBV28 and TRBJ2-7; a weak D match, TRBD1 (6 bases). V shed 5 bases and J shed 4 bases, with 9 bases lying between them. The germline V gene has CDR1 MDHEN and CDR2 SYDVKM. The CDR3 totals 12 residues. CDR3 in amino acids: CASSTGFYEQYF. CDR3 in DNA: TGTGCCAGCAGTACAGGGTTTTACGAGCAGTACTTC.

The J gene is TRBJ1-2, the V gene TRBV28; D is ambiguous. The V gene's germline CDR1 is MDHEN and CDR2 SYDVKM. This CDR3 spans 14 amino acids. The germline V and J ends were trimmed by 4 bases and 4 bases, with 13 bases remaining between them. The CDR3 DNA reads TGTGCCAGCAGTTGGCGTTCGGGATTCTATGGCTACACCTTC. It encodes CASSWRSGFYGYTF.

The CDR3 is CASSFVRGTNEKLFF. The CDR3 nucleotides read TGTGCCAGCAGCTTTGTCAGGGGGACTAATGAAAAACTGTTTTTT. This sequence joins TRBV7-9 and TRBJ1-4; the match to TRBD1 covers 7 bases. Trimming at V came to 3 bases and at J to 2 bases, leaving 3 bases not matched to a gene. From germline, CDR1 is SEHNR and CDR2 FQNEAQ (reference sequence). The CDR3 has 15 residues.

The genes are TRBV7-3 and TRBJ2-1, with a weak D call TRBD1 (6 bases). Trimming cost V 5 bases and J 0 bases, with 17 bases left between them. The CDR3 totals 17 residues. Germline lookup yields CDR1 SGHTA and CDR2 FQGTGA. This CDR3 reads CASSLSPMDSSYNEQFF. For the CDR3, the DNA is TGTGCCAGCAGCCTATCCCCCATGGACAGCTCCTACAATGAGCAGTTCTTC.

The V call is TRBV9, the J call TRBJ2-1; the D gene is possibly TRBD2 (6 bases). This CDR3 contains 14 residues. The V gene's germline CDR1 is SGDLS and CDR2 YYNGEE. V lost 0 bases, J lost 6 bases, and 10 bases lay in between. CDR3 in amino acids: CASSVAVTSNEQFF. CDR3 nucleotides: TGTGCCAGCAGCGTAGCTGTGACTAGCAATGAGCAGTTCTTC.

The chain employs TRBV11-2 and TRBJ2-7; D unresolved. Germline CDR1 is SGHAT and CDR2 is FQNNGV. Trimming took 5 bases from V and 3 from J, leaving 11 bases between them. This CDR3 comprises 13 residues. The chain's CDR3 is CASSVAENYEQYF. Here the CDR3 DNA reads TGTGCCAGCAGCGTAGCTGAGAACTACGAGCAGTACTTC.

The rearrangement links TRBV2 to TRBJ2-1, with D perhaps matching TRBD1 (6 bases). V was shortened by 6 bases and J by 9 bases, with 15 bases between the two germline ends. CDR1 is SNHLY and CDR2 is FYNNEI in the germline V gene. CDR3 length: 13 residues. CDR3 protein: CASRGTQGSEQFF. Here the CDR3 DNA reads TGTGCCAGCAGGGGGACACAGGGAAGTGAGCAGTTCTTC.

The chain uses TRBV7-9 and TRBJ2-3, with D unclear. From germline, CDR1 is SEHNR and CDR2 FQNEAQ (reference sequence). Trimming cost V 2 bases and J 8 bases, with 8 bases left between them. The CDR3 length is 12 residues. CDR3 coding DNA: TGTGCCAGCAGCTTATCTTTAGGTACGCAGTATTTT. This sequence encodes CASSLSLGTQYF. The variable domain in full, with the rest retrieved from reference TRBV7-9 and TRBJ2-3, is DTGVSQNPRHKITKRGQNVTFRCDPISEHNRLYWYRQTLGQGPEFLTYFQNEAQLEKSRLLSDRFSAERPKGSFSTLEIQRTEQGDSAMYLCASSLSLGTQYFGPGTRLTVL.

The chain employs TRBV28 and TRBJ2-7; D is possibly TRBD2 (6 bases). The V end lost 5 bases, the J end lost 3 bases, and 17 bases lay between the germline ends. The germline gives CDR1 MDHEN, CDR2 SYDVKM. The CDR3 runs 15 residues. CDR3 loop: CASSLYRDLFYEQYF. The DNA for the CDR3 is TGTGCCAGCAGTCTCTACCGGGACTTGTTCTACGAGCAGTACTTC.

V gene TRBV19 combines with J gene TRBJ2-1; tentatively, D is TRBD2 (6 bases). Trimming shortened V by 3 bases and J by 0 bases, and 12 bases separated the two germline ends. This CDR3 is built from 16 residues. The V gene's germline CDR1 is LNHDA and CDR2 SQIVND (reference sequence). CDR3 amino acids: CASSISGRTSYNEQFF. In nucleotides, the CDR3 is TGTGCCAGTAGTATCTCGGGGAGGACCTCCTACAATGAGCAGTTCTTC.

The CDR3 loop reads CSVHSGGNSGYTF. The CDR3 region has the DNA TGCAGCGTGCATTCCGGGGGGAATTCTGGCTACACCTTC. V and J are TRBV29-1 and TRBJ1-2, with D perhaps matching TRBD1 (5 bases). Trimming took 6 bases from V and 7 from J, leaving 18 bases between them. CDR3 length: 13 residues. Germline CDR1 and CDR2: SQVTM and ANQGSEA. Together with reference TRBV29-1 and TRBJ1-2, the CDR3 gives the full variable domain: SAVISQKPSRDICQRGTSLTIQCQVDSQVTMMFWYRQQPGQSLTLIATANQGSEATYESGFVIDKFPISRPNLTFSTLTVSNMSPEDSSIYLCSVHSGGNSGYTFGSGTRLTVV.

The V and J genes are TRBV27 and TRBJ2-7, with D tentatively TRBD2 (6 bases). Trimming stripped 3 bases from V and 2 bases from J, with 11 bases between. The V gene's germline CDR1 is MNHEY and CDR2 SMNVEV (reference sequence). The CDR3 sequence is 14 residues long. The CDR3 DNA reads TGTGCCAGCAGTTTGGGACTCGTCCCCTACGAGCAGTACTTC. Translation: CASSLGLVPYEQYF.

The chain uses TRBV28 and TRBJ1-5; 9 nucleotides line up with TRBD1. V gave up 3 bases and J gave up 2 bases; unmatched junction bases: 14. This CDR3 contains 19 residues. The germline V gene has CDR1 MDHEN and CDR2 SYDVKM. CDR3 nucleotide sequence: TGTGCCAGCAGTTTTCGATACAGGGGGCCCAGGTCTGGCAATCAGCCCCAGCATTTT. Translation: CASSFRYRGPRSGNQPQHF.

For the CDR3, the DNA is TGCGCCAGCAGCCGATCTGAGGGGAACACTGAAGCTTTCTTT. Amino acid sequence: CASSRSEGNTEAFF. The chain links TRBV4-3 to TRBJ1-1; D not certain. CDR3 size: 14 residues. Germline CDR1 is LGHNA and CDR2 is YSLEER. V lost 4 bases to trimming and J lost 1 base, with 10 bases between them.